This T cell receptor (beta chain) was sequenced for a study of early T cells in non-severe SARS-CoV-2 infection. Whole-study findings and limits: Private and CD4 specificities were missed by VDJdb matching, which favored anti-spike CD8 responses.

TCRdb ran MiXCR on the 5' RACE reads and lists one entry per CDR3 protein. The sample includes 50,000 or so distinct CDR3 sequences, about 13% of them seen just once. A remark on this clonotype: Its antigen is not known.

This CDR3 spans 16 amino acids. V was pared by 6 bases and J by 0 bases, with 18 bases between. Per the germline V gene, CDR1 is KGHSH and CDR2 is LQKENI. Sequenced: whole blood. V and J are TRBV18 and TRBJ2-7; tentative D call: TRBD1 (6 bases). This sequence originates from an adult who was a healthcare worker with PCR-confirmed SARS-CoV-2 infection or an uninfected control (not recorded which). Here the CDR3 DNA reads TGTGCCAGCTCGCCGAAAAGCACAGGGAGCTCCTACGAGCAGTACTTC. Its translation is CASSPKSTGSSYEQYF.